This is a list of T cell receptor beta chains from one sample in a study of blood T cell repertoires in COVID-19. The method was immunoSEQ multiplex PCR; TCRdb's version includes in-frame clones alone and lacks a portion of them. Of fewer than 200,000 clones listed, roughly 82% are singletons. The sequenced sample was peripheral blood. These receptors came from a woman in her 70s with acute or convalescent COVID-19. Each CDR3 is given with its conserved first and last residue. Fields, in order: D gene, clone size, V gene, J gene, CDR3 protein, CDR3 DNA. The D gene is left open where the match is weak. Some rows have no size entry. The others give once, few or many, or a class for an expanded clone.

>TRBD2|-|TRBV19|TRBJ2-3
CASSTRLAGATSTDTQYF
TGTGCCAGTAGTACCCGACTAGCGGGGGCCACCAGCACAGATACGCAGTATTTT
>-|-|TRBV7-6|TRBJ2-1
CASSLLSNEQFF
TGTGCCAGCAGCTTATTATCCAATGAGCAGTTCTTC
>-|-|TRBV19|TRBJ1-4
CASKSAGGEKLFF
TGTGCCAGTAAAAGTGCGGGGGGAGAAAAACTGTTTTTT
>-|-|TRBV15|TRBJ1-6
CATSGQQGLLYNSPLHF
TGTGCCACCAGCGGGCAGCAGGGACTCCTTTATAATTCACCCCTCCACTTT
>-|-|TRBV5-1|TRBJ1-1
CASSLVAFAVNTEAFF
TGCGCCAGCAGCTTGGTGGCGTTTGCGGTGAACACTGAAGCTTTCTTT
>-|-|TRBV21-1|TRBJ1-2
CASGSRRDLGYGYTF
TGTGCCAGCGGGTCTCGGAGGGACCTGGGGTATGGCTACACCTTC
>-|-|TRBV6-5|TRBJ1-5
CASTGGNNQPQHF
TGTGCCAGCACGGGGGGGAACAATCAGCCCCAGCATTTT
>-|-|TRBV19|TRBJ1-5
CASGFSTGPQPQHF
TGTGCCAGTGGCTTTTCAACAGGGCCTCAGCCCCAGCATTTT
>TRBD1|-|TRBV5-1|TRBJ1-6
CASSPGGSSPLHF
TGCGCCAGCAGCCCAGGGGGGAGCTCACCCCTCCACTTT
>-|few|TRBV9|TRBJ2-2
CASSFSSGYTGELFF
TGTGCCAGCAGCTTTAGTTCCGGGTACACCGGGGAGCTGTTTTTT
>-|-|TRBV1|TRBJ1-2
CTSSQDPSSKRGFSGYTF
TGCACCAGCAGCCAAGATCCCTCTTCGAAAAGGGGGTTTAGTGGCTACACCTTC